The clone carrying this TCR beta chain was detected ten times or more. V was shortened by 2 bases and J by 5 bases, with 15 bases between the two germline ends. CDR1 and CDR2 (germline): MDHEN, SYDVKM. The CDR3 sequence is 15 residues long. The data were taken from a study of Graves' ophthalmopathy and Graves' hyperthyroidism. Study background: Researchers obtained peripheral blood at initial diagnosis, before any treatment had begun.

Certain patients, namely those with other autoimmune diseases, uncontrolled infections, pregnancy or lactation, were excluded. CDR3 regions of TCR beta were amplified from RNA transcripts. HTBI-primed RT-PCR formed the first round, and a multiplex PCR formed the second. One entry per CDR3 protein, called by TCRdb with MiXCR from the multiplex PCR reads. This table holds roughly 400,000 distinct CDR3 sequences, approximately 18% found once. The sample consisted of peripheral blood. The chain combines TRBV28 with TRBJ1-2; D is ambiguous. The receptor was isolated from an adult woman with stable Graves' hyperthyroidism. The CDR3 protein is CASSLSGWGGYGYTF. The CDR3 coding sequence is TGTGCCAGCAGTTTAAGTGGGTGGGGAGGATATGGCTACACCTTC.